This is a list of T cell receptor beta chains from one sample in a study of beta chain features in type 1 diabetes. Only in-frame clones appear in the TCRdb table, and some are missing; sequencing was by immunoSEQ multiplex PCR. The table records 150,000 to 190,000 clones, approximately 10% of them present only once. Sequences were obtained from central memory CD4+ T cells from blood. The receptors come from a man aged 25-45 years with type 1 diabetes. Each CDR3 is given with its conserved first and last residue. The order of the fields is clone size, D gene, J gene, V gene, CDR3 DNA, CDR3 protein. D genes are given only for firm matches. Only some rows state a clone size, as once, few, many or a class for expanded clones.

>.|.|TRBJ2-5|TRBV28
TGTGCCAGCAGTTTACATGACCTCCTAGGGACCCAGTACTTC
CASSLHDLLGTQYF
>few|.|TRBJ2-7|TRBV5-1
TGCGCCAGCAGCCGGGGTCCAGGGGCCCTCGAGCAGTACTTC
CASSRGPGALEQYF
>few|TRBD2|TRBJ2-1|TRBV29-1
TGCAGCGTCAGGGCGGGGTGGGGACTACCTACCGCGGAGCAGTTCTTC
CSVRAGWGLPTAEQFF
>few|.|TRBJ1-2|TRBV9
TGTGCCAGCAGCGTAGCGGAGGGGAACTATGGCTACACCTTC
CASSVAEGNYGYTF
>once|TRBD2|TRBJ2-1|TRBV28
TGTGCCAGCAGCCTGGGGGGGACCTACAATGAGCAGTTCTTC
CASSLGGTYNEQFF
>.|.|TRBJ2-2|TRBV12-5
TGTGCTAGTGGTTTGGCCAGTACCGGGGAGCTGTTTTTT
CASGLASTGELFF
>.|.|TRBJ2-1|TRBV9
TGTGCCAGCAGCGTAGCGAGTTACGGGGATGATGAGCAGTTCTTC
CASSVASYGDDEQFF
>many|.|TRBJ1-3|TRBV30
TGTGCCTGGTGTAAGCGGGCTGGAAACACCATATATTTT
CAWCKRAGNTIYF
>few|TRBD1|TRBJ2-7|TRBV15
TGTGCCACCAGCAGAAACCTGGGGGCAGGGGGCTATTACGAGCAGTACTTC
CATSRNLGAGGYYEQYF
>.|.|TRBJ1-3|TRBV18
TGTGCCAGCTCACCTAATTACTCTGGAAACACCATATATTTT
CASSPNYSGNTIYF
>few|TRBD2|TRBJ2-1|TRBV5-1
TGCGCCAGCAGCACGAAGCCGGGACTAGCGGGAGAACTTTACAATGAGCAGTTCTTC
CASSTKPGLAGELYNEQFF
>.|TRBD2|TRBJ2-4|TRBV15
TGTGCCACCAGCAGAGTAGCGGGAGGGAGAAACATTCAGTACTTC
CATSRVAGGRNIQYF
>.|TRBD1|TRBJ2-6|TRBV2
TGTGCCAGCAGTGCCGGACAGGGTAACTCTGGGGCCAACGTCCTGACTTTC
CASSAGQGNSGANVLTF
>.|TRBD1|TRBJ2-7|TRBV27
TGTGCCAGCAGTACCATGACAGGGGGTAACGAGCAGTACTTC
CASSTMTGGNEQYF
>.|.|TRBJ2-7|TRBV2
TGTGCCAGCACCGGGAGCGGCTACGAGCAGTACTTC
CASTGSGYEQYF
>.|.|TRBJ2-7|TRBV6-5
TGTGCCAGCAGTTACACCCGGGACTCCTCCTACGAGCAGTACTTC
CASSYTRDSSYEQYF
>.|TRBD1|TRBJ1-5|TRBV7-6
TGTGCCAGCAGCCCCGGGACAGAGTTGCATTTT
CASSPGTELHF
>.|TRBD1|TRBJ2-2|TRBV28
TGTGCCAGCAGTACTCGACAGGGCCGAACCGGGGAGCTGTTTTTT
CASSTRQGRTGELFF
>few|TRBD2|TRBJ2-5|TRBV4-2
TGTGCCAGCAGCCAAGATAGGGCTAGCGGGAGCGAGACCCAGTACTTC
CASSQDRASGSETQYF
>few|.|TRBJ2-5|TRBV21-1
TGTGCCAGCAGCAAAGTGGGGGGGTTAGCGTACCAAGAGACCCAGTACTTC
CASSKVGGLAYQETQYF
>few|TRBD2|TRBJ2-3|TRBV7-9
TGTGCCAGCAGAGCAGCGGGAGTTGGAGATACGCAGTATTTT
CASRAAGVGDTQYF
>few|.|TRBJ2-7|TRBV30
TGTGCCTGGAGTGTTTGGGCAGGTACCTACGAGCAGTACTTC
CAWSVWAGTYEQYF
>.|.|TRBJ2-7|TRBV6-6
TGTGCCAGCAGTTACTCGAGGAGGGAAGGATGGTACGAGCAGTACTTC
CASSYSRREGWYEQYF
>few|.|TRBJ1-2|TRBV18
TGTGCCAGCTCACCAAATGACAGACCAAGCAATGGCTACACCTTC
CASSPNDRPSNGYTF
>.|.|TRBJ1-2|TRBV5-4
TGTGCCAGCAGCTTGGGCTCGCAGACAGTCAACCTCTTC
CASSLGSQTVNLF
>few|.|TRBJ2-6|TRBV15
TGTGCCACCAGCAGCTCAGGGTTGAGACGCTCTGGGGCCAACGTCCTGACTTTC
CATSSSGLRRSGANVLTF
>few|TRBD1|TRBJ1-3|TRBV29-1
TGCAGCGTTGGTGAGACAGGGGTCGGTAACACCATATATTTT
CSVGETGVGNTIYF
>few|.|TRBJ2-7|TRBV7-6
TGTGCCAGCAGCTTAGTTTCGGGGGAGCCGTCCTACGAGCAGTACTTC
CASSLVSGEPSYEQYF
>.|.|TRBJ2-5|TRBV7-9
TGTGCCAGCAGCCCTTACGGACAGCAAGAGACCCAGTACTTC
CASSPYGQQETQYF
>.|.|TRBJ1-1|TRBV11-2
TGTGCCAGCAGCTTAGTGCGGGGGGGAACTGAAGCTTTCTTT
CASSLVRGGTEAFF
>few|TRBD1|TRBJ2-7|TRBV7-9
TGTGCCAGCAGCTCCCGGGACAGCACCTACGAGCAGTACTTC
CASSSRDSTYEQYF
>.|.|TRBJ1-1|TRBV7-9
TGTGCCAGCAGCTCAACTCCGTGGATGGGCGGGACTGAAGCTTTCTTT
CASSSTPWMGGTEAFF
>.|TRBD1|TRBJ2-1|TRBV7-8
TGTGCCAGCAGCCGGGACAGGGGAAATGAGCAGTTCTTC
CASSRDRGNEQFF
>.|TRBD2|TRBJ2-5|TRBV30
TGTGCCGGAACAACTAGCGTCGGCGAAGAGACCCAGTACTTC
CAGTTSVGEETQYF
>few|.|TRBJ1-2|TRBV28
TGTGCCAGCAGCCCCACAGGGCATGGCTACACCTTC
CASSPTGHGYTF
>.|.|TRBJ1-1|TRBV10-3
TGTGCCATCAGTGACAGGGGATTGAACACTGAAGCTTTCTTT
CAISDRGLNTEAFF
>.|TRBD2|TRBJ2-3|TRBV27
TGTGCCAGCAGTTCGGGACTAGCGGGATTGGATACGCAGTATTTT
CASSSGLAGLDTQYF
>.|TRBD2|TRBJ2-1|TRBV4-3
TGCGCCAGCAGCCGGTCGTTAGCGGGAGACAATGAGCAGTTCTTC
CASSRSLAGDNEQFF
>few|.|TRBJ2-3|TRBV25-1
TGTGCCAGCAGCGGCGGCTTTAGCACAGATACGCAGTATTTT
CASSGGFSTDTQYF
>.|.|TRBJ1-1|TRBV7-9
TGTGCCAGCAGCCCCGCGGTTAGGTCGGGGACTGAAGCTTTCTTT
CASSPAVRSGTEAFF
>.|TRBD2|TRBJ2-1|TRBV7-8
TGTGCCAGCAGCTTAGGTCTAGCGGACTACAATGAGCAGTTCTTC
CASSLGLADYNEQFF
>.|.|TRBJ2-2|TRBV7-8
TGTGCCAGCAGCTCGAAGCAGGCGAACACCGGGGAGCTGTTTTTT
CASSSKQANTGELFF
>.|TRBD1|TRBJ2-5|TRBV6-5
TGTGCCAGCAGTTACCGGACAGGGGGCAGGGAGACCCAGTACTTC
CASSYRTGGRETQYF
>.|TRBD2|TRBJ2-4|TRBV5-1
TGCGCCAGCAGACTAGCGGGAGGGTCCCGGAACATTCAGTACTTC
CASRLAGGSRNIQYF
>many|TRBD1|TRBJ2-5|TRBV29-1
TGCAGCGTTCCCCCGGGACAGGGGCAAGAGACCCAGTACTTC
CSVPPGQGQETQYF
>.|TRBD2|TRBJ2-7|TRBV18
TGTGCCAGCTCACCACCTAGCGGGGACTCCTACGAGCAGTACTTC
CASSPPSGDSYEQYF
>few|TRBD2|TRBJ2-1|TRBV11-2
TGTGCCAGCAGCCCCCGTCTAGCGGGGGGGAATGAGCAGTTCTTC
CASSPRLAGGNEQFF
>few|.|TRBJ2-1|TRBV7-2
TGTGCCAGCACCAAACTAGCTGCGGAGCAGTTCTTC
CASTKLAAEQFF
>.|.|TRBJ1-2|TRBV6-6
TGTGCCAGCAGTTACTCGCGGGGCTATGGCTACACCTTC
CASSYSRGYGYTF
>.|TRBD1|TRBJ2-6|TRBV28
TGTGCCAGCAGTTTATGGACAGGGGGCGCCAATTCTGGGGCCAACGTCCTGACTTTC
CASSLWTGGANSGANVLTF
>few|TRBD1|TRBJ2-7|TRBV19
TGTGCCAGTAGTATGTTTACCTCGGGACAGGGGCAGCAGTACTTC
CASSMFTSGQGQQYF
>.|.|TRBJ2-7|TRBV18
TGTGCCAGCTCACCCCTTGGGCAGCAACACGAGCAGTACTTC
CASSPLGQQHEQYF
>few|TRBD1|TRBJ2-3|TRBV7-2
TGTGCCAGCAGCATTGGGACAGGTCGGGATACGCAGTATTTT
CASSIGTGRDTQYF
>few|TRBD1|TRBJ2-5|TRBV11-2
TGTGCCAGCAGCGTGGGACAGACCCAAGAGACCCAGTACTTC
CASSVGQTQETQYF
>.|TRBD2|TRBJ2-1|TRBV27
TGTGCCAGCAGTCCAACCCGAACTAGCGTCATTAATGAGCAGTTCTTC
CASSPTRTSVINEQFF
>.|TRBD2|TRBJ2-1|TRBV5-4
TGTGCCAGCACACCGCGGGACTATGTCGGGCATGAGCAGTTCTTC
CASTPRDYVGHEQFF
>.|TRBD2|TRBJ2-1|TRBV9
TGTGCCAGCAGCGAGCGGGAGAAGTCCTACAATGAGCAGTTCTTC
CASSEREKSYNEQFF
>.|.|TRBJ1-4|TRBV15
TGTGCCACCAGCAGAGAGGGGGCCGCTAATGAAAAACTGTTTTTT
CATSREGAANEKLFF
>.|TRBD1|TRBJ1-1|TRBV19
TGTGCCAGTAGTCCTCTGACAGGGGTGAACACTGAAGCTTTCTTT
CASSPLTGVNTEAFF